This is a list of T cell receptor beta chains from one sample in a study of cytotoxic CD8 clonotypes in ibrutinib-treated CLL. The repertoire was sequenced with immunoSEQ multiplex PCR; TCRdb's copy has only in-frame clones and lacks some. The sample consists of some 150,000 clones, roughly 77% of them appearing once. Sequenced here: PBMCs, sampled after 12 months of ibrutinib treatment. Source of these receptors: a human donor with chronic lymphocytic leukemia. The CDR3 runs from the conserved cysteine through the conserved F or W. A D gene is named only where the DNA matches it firmly. For some rows the clone size is stated as once, few or many, or as a class when expanded; others skip it.

abundance	v_gene	j_gene	d_gene	CDR3aa	CDR3nt
-	TRBV28	TRBJ2-7	-	CASSPPWGTNEQYF	TGTGCCAGCAGCCCCCCGTGGGGTACCAACGAGCAGTACTTC
once	TRBV7-9	TRBJ2-3	-	CASSLGALTDTQYF	TGTGCCAGCAGCTTGGGGGCCCTCACAGATACGCAGTATTTT
-	TRBV18	TRBJ2-4	TRBD2	CASSPRTSGDYIQYF	TGTGCCAGCTCACCAAGGACTAGCGGGGATTACATTCAGTACTTC
few	TRBV19	TRBJ1-1	-	CASSILPGTEAFF	TGTGCCAGTAGTATTCTGCCGGGCACTGAAGCTTTCTTT
-	TRBV5-1	TRBJ2-1	-	CASSLVGQPGRDEQFF	TGCGCCAGCAGCTTGGTGGGACAACCAGGCAGAGATGAGCAGTTCTTC
-	TRBV30	TRBJ2-3	-	CAWAGEGASRDTQYF	TGTGCCTGGGCGGGGGAGGGGGCTTCCCGGGATACGCAGTATTTT
few	TRBV25-1	TRBJ1-6	-	CASREEWGSSPLHF	TGTGCCAGCAGGGAGGAATGGGGTAGTTCACCCCTCCACTTT
once	TRBV6-5	TRBJ1-3	-	CASSSQKNTIYF	TGTGCCAGCAGTTCACAGAAAAACACCATATATTTT
-	TRBV7-9	TRBJ1-1	-	CASSHHRNLNTEAFF	TGTGCCAGCAGCCACCACAGGAACCTGAACACTGAAGCTTTCTTT
-	TRBV5-1	TRBJ2-7	-	CASSLGSSNEQYF	TGCGCCAGCAGCTTGGGTTCTAGCAACGAGCAGTACTTC
-	TRBV28	TRBJ2-3	TRBD2	CASSFPRSGGARDTQYF	TGTGCCAGCAGTTTTCCCCGTAGCGGGGGGGCCAGAGATACGCAGTATTTT
-	TRBV5-4	TRBJ2-7	-	CASSLGGISYEQYF	TGTGCCAGCAGCTTAGGCGGGATCTCCTACGAGCAGTACTTC
-	TRBV11-1	TRBJ2-7	-	CASSARALGEQYF	TGTGCCAGCAGCGCCAGGGCCTTGGGCGAGCAGTACTTC